This paragraph covers one T cell receptor beta chain sequence. Sequencing was performed with immunoSEQ multiplex PCR; in TCRdb, only in-frame clones are kept and a portion is missing. The table lists hundreds of thousands of clones, roughly 80% of them singletons. Germline V gene lookup returns CDR1 DFQATT and CDR2 SNEGSKA (reference sequence). V trimming: 3 bases; J trimming: 4 bases; junction bases outside the gene matches: 7. This CDR3 has 15 residues. These data come from a study of blood T cell repertoires in COVID-19. Study-level background: The samples span acute and convalescent COVID-19 from the United States, Italy and Spain.

Material for sequencing was peripheral blood. The TCR sequence derives from a woman of 80 years or more with acute or convalescent COVID-19. The V call is TRBV20-1, the J call TRBJ2-1; 9 nucleotides line up with TRBD2. CDR3 residues: CSASLASGAYNEQFF. The CDR3, as DNA: TGCAGTGCTAGTCTCGCTAGCGGGGCTTACAATGAGCAGTTCTTC.